Listed below are T cell receptor beta chains from one sample, sequenced in a study of shared clonotypes between healthy human individuals. Sequencing was performed with immunoSEQ multiplex PCR; in TCRdb, only in-frame clones are kept and a portion is missing. The table shows hundreds of thousands of clones, with around two thirds occurring only once. Sequenced material: memory CD4+ T cells sorted from blood. The source is a woman aged 25 to 45 in good health. Both conserved end residues are part of each CDR3. D genes are given only for firm matches. Part of the rows lack a size; the others show once, few, many or a class for expanded clones.

d_gene | abundance | j_gene | v_gene | CDR3aa | CDR3nt
. | . | TRBJ2-7 | TRBV6-1 | CASSGSWFVTYEQYF | TGTGCCAGCAGCGGAAGTTGGTTCGTCACCTACGAGCAGTACTTC
. | . | TRBJ2-5 | TRBV19 | CASIGRRQETQYF | TGTGCCAGTATAGGCCGGCGCCAAGAGACCCAGTACTTC
TRBD1 | . | TRBJ1-4 | TRBV10-3 | CAISEWQGANEKLFF | TGTGCCATCAGTGAGTGGCAGGGGGCGAATGAAAAACTGTTTTTT
. | . | TRBJ1-1 | TRBV6-6 | CASSSHGGMNTEAFF | TGTGCCAGCAGTAGCCACGGGGGCATGAACACTGAAGCTTTCTTT
TRBD2 | once | TRBJ2-3 | TRBV9 | CASSVVAGGLGDTQYF | TGTGCCAGCAGCGTGGTAGCGGGAGGGTTGGGAGATACGCAGTATTTT
. | . | TRBJ2-3 | TRBV9 | CASSVAGPPDTQYF | TGTGCCAGCAGCGTGGCGGGCCCTCCAGATACGCAGTATTTT
. | . | TRBJ1-2 | TRBV30 | CALGQHYGYTF | TGTGCCTTAGGACAGCACTATGGCTACACCTTC
TRBD1 | . | TRBJ2-7 | TRBV6-5 | CASRKGQGRYEQYF | TGTGCCAGCAGGAAGGGACAGGGGCGGTACGAGCAGTACTTC
. | . | TRBJ2-1 | TRBV5-1 | CASSLSTSSYNEQFF | TGCGCCAGCAGCTTATCCACATCCTCCTACAATGAGCAGTTCTTC
. | . | TRBJ1-5 | TRBV5-1 | CASSPGQNSNQPQHF | TGCGCCAGCAGCCCGGGGCAGAATAGCAATCAGCCCCAGCATTTT
TRBD2 | . | TRBJ2-7 | TRBV7-6 | CASSGGVRTSGSPSSYEQYF | TGTGCCAGCAGCGGAGGGGTTCGGACTAGCGGGAGTCCCTCCTCCTACGAGCAGTACTTC
. | . | TRBJ2-5 | TRBV9 | CASSVGPGETQYF | TGTGCCAGCAGCGTAGGTCCTGGGGAGACCCAGTACTTC
. | . | TRBJ2-5 | TRBV7-7 | CASSFAGHETQYF | TGTGCCAGCAGCTTCGCTGGCCATGAGACCCAGTACTTC
. | . | TRBJ1-4 | TRBV27 | CASRGTAEKLFF | TGTGCCAGCAGAGGGACCGCTGAAAAACTGTTTTTT
. | many | TRBJ2-7 | TRBV6-1 | CASSEVGYEQYF | TGTGCCAGCAGTGAAGTAGGTTACGAGCAGTACTTC
. | . | TRBJ2-3 | TRBV7-3 | CASSQGQRAGSTDTQYF | TGTGCCAGCAGCCAAGGGCAGCGCGCGGGCAGCACAGATACGCAGTATTTT
. | . | TRBJ1-2 | TRBV5-1 | CASSLDQGYGYTF | TGCGCCAGCAGCCTGGACCAGGGGTATGGCTACACCTTC
. | . | TRBJ2-1 | TRBV27 | CASSFGPYNEQFF | TGTGCCAGCAGTTTTGGACCGTACAATGAGCAGTTCTTC
TRBD1 | once | TRBJ2-5 | TRBV6-1 | CASSEVMRGRRETQYF | TGTGCCAGCAGTGAAGTTATGAGGGGGCGCAGGGAGACCCAGTACTTC
TRBD1 | . | TRBJ2-2 | TRBV7-3 | CASSFPTGLGTGELFF | TGTGCCAGCAGCTTCCCGACAGGGCTAGGGACCGGGGAGCTGTTTTTT